A single TCR beta chain is shown here with its context. The antigen is unknown. All of the donors resided in Nashville, Tennessee, and each was a Caucasian adult. This entry is derived from a study of shared clonotypes between healthy human individuals. Study at large: The people who gave samples were a couple of women and a few men aged 18 to 49.

Sequenced by immunoSEQ multiplex PCR; TCRdb stores in-frame clones only, minus some. The data hold over a million clones, with under 80% observed a single time. Whole-study findings and limits: Generation of non-shared clonotypes was less probable than generation of clonotypes shared by all four donors. Clonotype sharing across donors was expected to vary with sequencing depth.

The source material was memory CD4+ T cells sorted from blood. Sample subset: CD45RA-negative fraction. This clonotype originated in a man aged 18 to 30 in good health.

The DNA for the CDR3 is TGTGCCAGCAGCCGGGACAGGGAATACGAGCAGTACTTC. Its translation is CASSRDREYEQYF. The chain is built from TRBV6-5 and TRBJ2-7; TRBD1 agrees at 9 bases. This CDR3 is built from 13 residues. Germline-derived CDR1 and CDR2 are MNHEY and SVGAGI. The V segment lost 6 bases and the J segment 4 bases; nucleotides outside the gene matches: 4.